This TCR beta chain was sequenced during a study of blood T cell repertoires in COVID-19. For the study at large: Samples came from the United States, Italy and Spain, spanning acute and convalescent COVID-19.

Germline assignment: CDR1 MDHEN and CDR2 SYDVKM. Trimming shortened V by 7 bases and J by 0 bases, and 16 bases separated the two germline ends. The CDR3 length is 16 residues. Per the original methods: Reference gene primer amplification in the assay estimated nucleated cell counts. TCRdb's table, derived via immunoSEQ multiplex PCR, lists solely in-frame clones and lacks some. V and J calls and clone size are those listed in that table; D and trimming were worked out from the DNA. The sample consists of about 140,000 clones, around 83% of them appearing once. The source material was peripheral blood. The TCR was taken from a woman of 80 years or more with acute or convalescent COVID-19. The chain is built from TRBV28 and TRBJ2-1; a weak D match, TRBD2 (6 bases). The CDR3 spells CASKGNGGDSYNEQFF. The CDR3 bases are TGTGCCAGCAAGGGTAATGGCGGGGACTCCTACAATGAGCAGTTCTTC.